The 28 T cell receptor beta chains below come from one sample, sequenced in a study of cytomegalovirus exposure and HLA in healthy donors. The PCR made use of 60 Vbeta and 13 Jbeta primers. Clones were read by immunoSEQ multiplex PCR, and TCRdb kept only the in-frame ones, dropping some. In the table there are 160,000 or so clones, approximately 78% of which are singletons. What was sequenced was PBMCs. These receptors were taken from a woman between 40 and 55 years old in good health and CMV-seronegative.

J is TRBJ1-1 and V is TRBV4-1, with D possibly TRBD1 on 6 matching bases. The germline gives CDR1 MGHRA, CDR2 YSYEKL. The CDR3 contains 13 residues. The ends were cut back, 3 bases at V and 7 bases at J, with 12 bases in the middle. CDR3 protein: CASSQGVQGEAFF. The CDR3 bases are TGCGCCAGCAGCCAGGGAGTACAGGGTGAAGCTTTCTTT.

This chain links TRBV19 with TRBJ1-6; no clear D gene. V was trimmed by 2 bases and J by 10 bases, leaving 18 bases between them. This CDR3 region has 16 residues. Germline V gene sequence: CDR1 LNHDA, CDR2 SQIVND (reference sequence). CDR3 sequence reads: CASSIFGDRWSSPLHF. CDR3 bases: TGTGCCAGTAGTATATTCGGGGATCGTTGGAGCTCACCCCTCCACTTT.

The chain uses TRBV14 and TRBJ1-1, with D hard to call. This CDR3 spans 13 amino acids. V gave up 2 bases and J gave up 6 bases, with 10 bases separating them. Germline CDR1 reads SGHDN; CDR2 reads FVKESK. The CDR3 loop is CASSQFEYSEAFF. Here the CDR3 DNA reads TGTGCCAGCAGCCAATTCGAGTATTCTGAAGCTTTCTTT.

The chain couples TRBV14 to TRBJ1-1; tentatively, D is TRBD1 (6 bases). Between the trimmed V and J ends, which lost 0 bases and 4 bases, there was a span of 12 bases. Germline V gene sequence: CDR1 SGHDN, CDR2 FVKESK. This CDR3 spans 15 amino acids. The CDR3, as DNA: TGTGCCAGCAGCCAAGAGGGGCAGGGGACCACTGAAGCTTTCTTT. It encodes CASSQEGQGTTEAFF.

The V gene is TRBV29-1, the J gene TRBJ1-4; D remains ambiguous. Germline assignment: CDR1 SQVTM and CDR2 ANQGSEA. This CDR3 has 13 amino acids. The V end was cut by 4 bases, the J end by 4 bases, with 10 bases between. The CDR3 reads CSVAEHSNEKLFF. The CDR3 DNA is TGCAGCGTTGCTGAACACAGTAATGAAAAACTGTTTTTT. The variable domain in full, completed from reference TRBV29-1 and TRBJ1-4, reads SAVISQKPSRDICQRGTSLTIQCQVDSQVTMMFWYRQQPGQSLTLIATANQGSEATYESGFVIDKFPISRPNLTFSTLTVSNMSPEDSSIYLCSVAEHSNEKLFFGSGTQLSVL.

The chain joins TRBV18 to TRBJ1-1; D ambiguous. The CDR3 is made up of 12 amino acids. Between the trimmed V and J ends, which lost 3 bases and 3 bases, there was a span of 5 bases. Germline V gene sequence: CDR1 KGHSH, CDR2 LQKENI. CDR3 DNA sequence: TGTGCCAGCTCACCTCAATACACTGAAGCTTTCTTT. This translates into CASSPQYTEAFF.

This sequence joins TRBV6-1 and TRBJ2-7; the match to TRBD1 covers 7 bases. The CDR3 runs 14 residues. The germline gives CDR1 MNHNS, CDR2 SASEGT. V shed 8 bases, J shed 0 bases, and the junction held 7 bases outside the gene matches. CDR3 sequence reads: CASRTGTVSYEQYF. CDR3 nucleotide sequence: TGTGCCAGCCGAACCGGGACAGTCTCCTACGAGCAGTACTTC.

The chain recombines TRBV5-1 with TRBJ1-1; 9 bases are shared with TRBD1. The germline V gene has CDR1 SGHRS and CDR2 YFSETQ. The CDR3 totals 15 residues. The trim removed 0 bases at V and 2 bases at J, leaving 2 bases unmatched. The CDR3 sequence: CASSLDRGHNTEAFF. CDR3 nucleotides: TGCGCCAGCAGCTTGGACAGGGGGCATAACACTGAAGCTTTCTTT.

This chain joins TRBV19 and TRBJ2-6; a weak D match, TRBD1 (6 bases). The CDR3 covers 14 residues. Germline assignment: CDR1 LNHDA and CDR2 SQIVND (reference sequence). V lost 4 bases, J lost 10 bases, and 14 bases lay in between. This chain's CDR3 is CASSKGGTANVLTF. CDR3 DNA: TGTGCCAGTAGTAAAGGGGGTACTGCGAACGTCCTGACTTTC.

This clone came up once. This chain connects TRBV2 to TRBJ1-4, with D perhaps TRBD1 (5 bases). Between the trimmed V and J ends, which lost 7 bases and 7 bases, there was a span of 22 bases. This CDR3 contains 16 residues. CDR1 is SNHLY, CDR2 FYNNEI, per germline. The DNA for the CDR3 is TGTGCCAGCAATAACCTCGCAGGAGGGGATGGTGAAAAACTGTTTTTT. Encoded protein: CASNNLAGGDGEKLFF.

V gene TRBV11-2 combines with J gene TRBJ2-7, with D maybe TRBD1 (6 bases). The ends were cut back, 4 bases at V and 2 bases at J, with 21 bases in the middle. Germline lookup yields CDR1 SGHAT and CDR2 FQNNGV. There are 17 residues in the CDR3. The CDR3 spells CASSSPWIQGNPYEQYF. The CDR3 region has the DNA TGTGCCAGCAGCTCCCCCTGGATACAGGGTAACCCCTACGAGCAGTACTTC. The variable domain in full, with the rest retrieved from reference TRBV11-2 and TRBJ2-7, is EAGVAQSPRYKIIEKRQSVAFWCNPISGHATLYWYQQILGQGPKLLIQFQNNGVVDDSQLPKDRFSAERLKGVDSTLKIQPAKLEDSAVYLCASSSPWIQGNPYEQYFGPGTRLTVT.

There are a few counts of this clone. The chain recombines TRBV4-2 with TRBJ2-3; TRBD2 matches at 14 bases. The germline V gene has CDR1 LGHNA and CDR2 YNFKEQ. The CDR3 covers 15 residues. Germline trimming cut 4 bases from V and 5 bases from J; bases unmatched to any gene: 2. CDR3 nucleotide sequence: TGTGCCAGCAGCCCGACTAGCGGGGGGGAAGATACGCAGTATTTT. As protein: CASSPTSGGEDTQYF.

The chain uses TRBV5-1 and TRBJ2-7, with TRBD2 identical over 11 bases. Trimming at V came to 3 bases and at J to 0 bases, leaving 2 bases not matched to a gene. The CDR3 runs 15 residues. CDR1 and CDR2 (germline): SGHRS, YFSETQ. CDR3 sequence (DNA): TGCGCCAGCAGCTCCGGACTAGCGGGCTCCTACGAGCAGTACTTC. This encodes CASSSGLAGSYEQYF.

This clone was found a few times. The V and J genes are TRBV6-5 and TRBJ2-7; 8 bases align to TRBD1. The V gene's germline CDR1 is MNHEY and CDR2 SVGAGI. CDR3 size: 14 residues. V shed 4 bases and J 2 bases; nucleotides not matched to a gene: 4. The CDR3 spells CASSSTGVTYEQYF. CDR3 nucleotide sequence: TGTGCCAGCAGTTCGACAGGGGTGACCTACGAGCAGTACTTC.

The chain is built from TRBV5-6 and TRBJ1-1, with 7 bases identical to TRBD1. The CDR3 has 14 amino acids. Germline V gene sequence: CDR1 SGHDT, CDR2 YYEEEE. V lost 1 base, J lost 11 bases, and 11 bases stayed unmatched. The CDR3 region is CASSLKQGSIRAFF. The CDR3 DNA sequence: TGTGCCAGCAGCTTGAAACAGGGGTCGATAAGGGCTTTCTTT.

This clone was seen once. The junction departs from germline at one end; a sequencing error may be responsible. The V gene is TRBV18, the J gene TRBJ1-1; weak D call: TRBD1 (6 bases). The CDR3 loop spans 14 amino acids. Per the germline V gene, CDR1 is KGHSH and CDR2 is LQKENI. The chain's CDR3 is CASSKDRLNAEAFF. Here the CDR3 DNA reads TGTGCCAGCTCAAAAGACAGGTTGAACGCTGAAGCTTTCTTT.

CDR3 residues: CASSAGQGLSAFF. CDR3 DNA sequence: TGTGCCAGCAGTGCTGGGCAGGGTCTTTCGGCTTTCTTT. The chain employs TRBV2 and TRBJ1-1; maybe TRBD1 (5 bases). Trimming left V 4 bases short and J 11 bases short, with 17 bases between. The CDR3 spans 13 residues. Germline V gene data show CDR1 as SNHLY and CDR2 as FYNNEI.

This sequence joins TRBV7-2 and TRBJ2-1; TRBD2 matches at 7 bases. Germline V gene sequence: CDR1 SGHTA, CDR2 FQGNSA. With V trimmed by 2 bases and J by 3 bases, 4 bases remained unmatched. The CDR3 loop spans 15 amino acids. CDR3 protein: CASSLWWGGYNEQFF. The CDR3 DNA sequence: TGTGCCAGCAGCTTATGGTGGGGGGGCTACAATGAGCAGTTCTTC.

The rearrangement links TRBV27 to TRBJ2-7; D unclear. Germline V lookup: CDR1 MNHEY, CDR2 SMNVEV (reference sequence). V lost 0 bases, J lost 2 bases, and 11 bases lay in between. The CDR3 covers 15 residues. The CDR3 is CASSLSSVPTYEQYF. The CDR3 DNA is TGTGCCAGCAGTTTATCAAGCGTACCGACCTACGAGCAGTACTTC.

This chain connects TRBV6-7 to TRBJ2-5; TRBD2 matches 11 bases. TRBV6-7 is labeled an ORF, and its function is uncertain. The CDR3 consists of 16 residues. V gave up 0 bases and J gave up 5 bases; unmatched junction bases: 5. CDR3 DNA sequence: TGTGCCAGCAGTTACTCCGGGACTAGCGGTTTGGAGACCCAGTACTTC. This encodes CASSYSGTSGLETQYF.

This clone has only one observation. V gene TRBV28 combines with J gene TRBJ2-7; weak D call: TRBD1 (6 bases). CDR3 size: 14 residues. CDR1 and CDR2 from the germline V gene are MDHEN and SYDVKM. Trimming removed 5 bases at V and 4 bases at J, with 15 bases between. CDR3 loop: CASSPPDRLYEQYF. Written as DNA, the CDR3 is TGTGCCAGCAGTCCCCCGGACAGACTATACGAGCAGTACTTC.

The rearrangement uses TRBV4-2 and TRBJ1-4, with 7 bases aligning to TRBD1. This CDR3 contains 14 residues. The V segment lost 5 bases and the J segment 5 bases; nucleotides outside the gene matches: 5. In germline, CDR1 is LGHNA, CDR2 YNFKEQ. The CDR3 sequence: CASSSRTGNEKLFF. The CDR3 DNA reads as TGTGCCAGCAGCTCCAGGACAGGCAATGAAAAACTGTTTTTT.

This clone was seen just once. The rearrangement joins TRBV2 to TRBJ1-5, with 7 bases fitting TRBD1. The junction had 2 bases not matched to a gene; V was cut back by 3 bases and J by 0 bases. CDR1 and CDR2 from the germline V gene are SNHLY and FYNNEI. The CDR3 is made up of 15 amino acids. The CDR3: CASSEGQYSNQPQHF. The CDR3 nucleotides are TGTGCCAGCAGTGAGGGACAGTATAGCAATCAGCCCCAGCATTTT.

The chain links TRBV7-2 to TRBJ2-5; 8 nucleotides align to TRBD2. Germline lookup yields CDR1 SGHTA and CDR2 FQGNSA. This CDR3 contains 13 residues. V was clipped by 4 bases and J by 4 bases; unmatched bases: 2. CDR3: CASSSSGGETQYF. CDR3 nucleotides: TGTGCCAGCAGCTCAAGCGGGGGAGAGACCCAGTACTTC.

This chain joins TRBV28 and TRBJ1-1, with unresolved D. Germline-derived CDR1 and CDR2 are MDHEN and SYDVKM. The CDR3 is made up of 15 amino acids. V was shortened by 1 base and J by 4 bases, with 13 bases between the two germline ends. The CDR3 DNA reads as TGTGCCAGCAGTTTATATCGGGGAGGAGGCACTGAAGCTTTCTTT. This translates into CASSLYRGGGTEAFF.

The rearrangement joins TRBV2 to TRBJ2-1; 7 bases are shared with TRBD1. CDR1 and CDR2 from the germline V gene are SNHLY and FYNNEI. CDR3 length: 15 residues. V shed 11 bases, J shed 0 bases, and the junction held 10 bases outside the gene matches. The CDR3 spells CAGKEGASSYNEQFF. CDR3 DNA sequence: TGTGCCGGAAAAGAGGGGGCAAGCTCCTACAATGAGCAGTTCTTC.

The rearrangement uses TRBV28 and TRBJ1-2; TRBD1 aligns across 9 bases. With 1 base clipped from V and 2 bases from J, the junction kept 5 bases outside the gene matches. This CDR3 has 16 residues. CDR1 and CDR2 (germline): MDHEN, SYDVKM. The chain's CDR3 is CASSLLVGQGNYGYTF. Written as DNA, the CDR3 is TGTGCCAGCAGTTTATTAGTGGGACAGGGCAACTATGGCTACACCTTC.

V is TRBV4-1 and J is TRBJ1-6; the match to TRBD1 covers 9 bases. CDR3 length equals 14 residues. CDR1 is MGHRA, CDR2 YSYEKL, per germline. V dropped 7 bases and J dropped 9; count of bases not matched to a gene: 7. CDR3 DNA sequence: TGCGCCAGCAATCCGGGACAGGGAGCTTCACCCCTCCACTTT. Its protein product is CASNPGQGASPLHF.